This TCR beta chain was identified in a study of OX40 agonist ivuxolimab in advanced cancers. Study overall: Three patients showed partial responses: one hepatocellular carcinoma and two cutaneous melanoma cases.

Sequencing was performed with immunoSEQ multiplex PCR; in TCRdb, only in-frame clones are kept and a portion is missing. The sample lists about 63,000 clones, 85% to 90% occurring once. The CDR3 has 13 amino acids. In germline, CDR1 is MNHNS, CDR2 SASEGT. V shed 0 bases and J shed 2 bases, with 5 bases lying between them. Cycle 7 day 1, cycle 4 day 1, and baseline were the timepoints at which blood was sampled. This TCR was recovered from an adult with an advanced solid tumor such as melanoma, head and neck, liver or kidney cancer. Specimen: CD4+ or CD8+ T cells sorted from blood, collected in a trial of the OX40 agonist ivuxolimab. This chain links TRBV6-1 with TRBJ2-7, with no clear D. CDR3 in amino acids: CASSEAGPYEQYF. The CDR3 DNA sequence: TGTGCCAGCAGTGAAGCCGGTCCCTACGAGCAGTACTTC.